This T cell receptor (beta chain) was captured in a study of identical twins. Regarding the study as a whole: Insertions were fewer in abundant cord blood beta clonotypes, whereas memory repertoires showed none of this pattern.

TCRdb analysed the 5' RACE reads with MiXCR anew, one entry per CDR3 protein. The sample lists about 900,000 distinct CDR3 sequences, 10% to 15% occurring once. There are a few counts of this clonotype. No antigen is known for it. Germline trimming cut 0 bases from V and 2 bases from J; bases unmatched to any gene: 6. The length of the CDR3 is 17 residues. CDR1 is SGHRS, CDR2 YFSETQ, per germline. Another study also made use of these data, one on yellow fever vaccine responses in identical twins. As that study records: Reportedly, the response of twins' T cells to the vaccine seemed partly convergent, partly personalized.

The sequence was obtained from a woman between 18 and 29 years old in good health. This chain connects TRBV5-1 to TRBJ2-7, with 12 positions matching TRBD2. Sequences were obtained from PBMCs. The CDR3 is CASSLAPSGGAPYEQYF. Written as DNA, the CDR3 is TGCGCCAGCAGCTTGGCCCCTAGCGGGGGGGCACCCTACGAGCAGTACTTC.